These 32 T cell receptor beta chains share one sample of origin, sequenced in a study of blood T cell repertoires in COVID-19. TCRdb's table, derived via immunoSEQ multiplex PCR, lists solely in-frame clones and lacks some. The table has under 250,000 clones, about 81% seen once. The sequenced sample consisted of peripheral blood. The receptor set was obtained from a woman between 65 and 79 years old with COVID-19, enrolled during active disease.

The chain recombines TRBV4-1 with TRBJ2-3; 9 bases map to TRBD1. CDR1 MGHRA and CDR2 YSYEKL come from the germline V gene. The J segment lost 14 bases and the V segment lost 1 base, leaving 19 bases of the junction unmatched. The CDR3 has 17 residues. CDR3 DNA sequence: TGCGCCAGCAGCCAAGTTCCGGGACAGGGCGGACTGTGGGATTCGTATTTT. Translated, it gives CASSQVPGQGGLWDSYF.

The chain carries TRBV5-8 and TRBJ1-1, with a weak D call TRBD1 (6 bases). From germline, CDR1 is SGHTS and CDR2 YDEGEE. There are 15 residues in the CDR3. Trimming removed 2 bases from V and 0 bases from J, with 11 bases in between. CDR3 sequence reads: CASSFNRVLNTEAFF. The CDR3 bases are TGTGCCAGCAGCTTTAACAGGGTCCTGAACACTGAAGCTTTCTTT.

This chain connects TRBV5-1 to TRBJ2-7; possible D gene TRBD2, 6 bases. V was shortened by 0 bases and J by 3 bases, with 13 bases between the two germline ends. The length of the CDR3 is 15 residues. The germline CDR1 and CDR2 sequences are SGHRS and YFSETQ. The CDR3 coding sequence is TGCGCCAGCAGCTTGGAAAGCGGGCTCAACTACGAGCAGTACTTC. Protein: CASSLESGLNYEQYF.

The chain links TRBV29-1 to TRBJ2-5; D is perhaps TRBD1 (5 bases). V lost 2 bases to trimming and J lost 1 base, with 14 bases between them. The CDR3 extends over 15 amino acids. Per germline, CDR1 SQVTM and CDR2 ANQGSEA. The CDR3 region has the DNA TGCAGCGTTGAAATCCAGGGCGACTTCCAAGAGACCCAGTACTTC. Its translation is CSVEIQGDFQETQYF.

This chain uses TRBV25-1 with TRBJ1-2, with D maybe TRBD1 (5 bases). V lost 5 bases to trimming and J lost 5 bases, with 9 bases between them. The CDR3 has 12 residues. Germline CDR1 and CDR2: MGHDK and SYGVNS. CDR3 protein: CASSLDSYGYTF. The CDR3 coding sequence is TGTGCCAGCAGTTTAGACAGTTATGGCTACACCTTC.

The V call is TRBV10-3, the J call TRBJ2-2, with TRBD1 as a possible D gene (6 bases). The CDR3 spans 16 residues. Germline assignment: CDR1 ENHRY and CDR2 SYGVKD. V was pared by 3 bases and J by 1 base, with 12 bases between. CDR3 DNA sequence: TGTGCCATCAGTGATTCCGGGACACGGAACACCGGGGAGCTGTTTTTT. Protein sequence: CAISDSGTRNTGELFF.

The V call is TRBV25-1, the J call TRBJ1-2; D remains ambiguous. Per the germline V gene, CDR1 is MGHDK and CDR2 is SYGVNS. The V and J ends lost 4 bases and 5 bases respectively, with 11 bases between them. This CDR3 region has 13 residues. The CDR3 region has the DNA TGTGCCAGCAGTGTGGGCCTTGATTATGGCTACACCTTC. This gives the protein CASSVGLDYGYTF.

The gene calls are TRBV4-3 and TRBJ2-1; 8 bases align to TRBD2. The CDR3 length is 17 residues. CDR1 and CDR2 from the germline V gene are LGHNA and YSLEER. The V and J ends lost 4 bases and 2 bases, in that order; junction bases with no gene match: 10. The CDR3 protein is CASSRNLPGGAYNEQFF. CDR3 bases: TGCGCCAGCAGCCGAAACCTCCCGGGAGGGGCCTACAATGAGCAGTTCTTC.

The chain uses TRBV11-2 and TRBJ1-3; D call uncertain. CDR1 and CDR2 (germline): SGHAT, FQNNGV. CDR3 length: 15 residues. Trimming cost V 2 bases and J 0 bases, with 8 bases left between them. CDR3 protein: CASSLQAYSGNTIYF. For the CDR3, the DNA is TGTGCCAGCAGCTTACAGGCATACTCTGGAAACACCATATATTTT.

A remark on this clone: Other DNA sequences within the sample encode an identical CDR3. The chain employs TRBV20-1 and TRBJ1-1; D not resolved. Germline CDR1 and CDR2: DFQATT and SNEGSKA (reference sequence). The CDR3 is 11 amino acids. The V end lost 2 bases, the J end lost 5 bases, and 6 bases lay between the germline ends. The CDR3 DNA is TGCAGTGCTAGACGGGATACTGAAGCTTTCTTT. Protein product: CSARRDTEAFF.

This clone appeared many times. The chain uses TRBV19 and TRBJ2-2; 7 bases agree with TRBD1. The CDR3 length is 14 residues. With 1 base clipped from V and 6 bases from J, the junction kept 2 bases outside the gene matches. CDR1 is LNHDA and CDR2 is SQIVND in the germline V gene (reference sequence). CDR3 coding DNA: TGTGCCAGTAGTATAGTGACAGGGTCCGGGGAGCTGTTTTTT. Translation: CASSIVTGSGELFF.

This chain joins TRBV9 and TRBJ1-4, with 12 bases identical to TRBD1. The V gene's germline CDR1 is SGDLS and CDR2 YYNGEE. This CDR3 region has 14 residues. V trimming: 3 bases; J trimming: 8 bases; junction bases outside the gene matches: 2. The CDR3: CASSAGQGAEKLFF. For the CDR3, the DNA is TGTGCCAGCAGCGCGGGACAGGGGGCCGAAAAACTGTTTTTT.

The rearrangement joins TRBV19 to TRBJ1-5; 9 bases align to TRBD1. The CDR3 runs 16 residues. The ends lost 5 bases at V and 7 bases at J; junction bases unmatched: 12. Germline V CDR1 and CDR2: LNHDA, SQIVND (reference sequence). In DNA, the CDR3 is TGTGCCAGTAGTCCTCTCCGGGACAGGGTCGGACAGCCCCAGCATTTT. This gives the protein CASSPLRDRVGQPQHF.

This clone was seen only once. The chain uses TRBV5-1 and TRBJ1-2; D gene ambiguous. The germline V gene has CDR1 SGHRS and CDR2 YFSETQ. V was shortened by 4 bases and J by 4 bases, with 17 bases between the two germline ends. The CDR3 consists of 15 residues. The CDR3 region is CASSPSRAPLYGYTF. The CDR3 DNA reads as TGCGCCAGCAGCCCCTCGCGGGCCCCTCTCTATGGCTACACCTTC.

This clone was detected only once. The V gene is TRBV30, the J gene TRBJ1-1, with D perhaps TRBD1 (6 bases). The V and J ends lost 7 bases and 4 bases respectively, with 10 bases between them. This CDR3 contains 11 residues. Germline V gene sequence: CDR1 GTSNPN, CDR2 SVGIG (reference sequence). The CDR3 coding sequence is TGTGCCTTCACAGGGCTCACTGAAGCTTTCTTT. Amino acid sequence: CAFTGLTEAFF.

This chain uses TRBV29-1 with TRBJ2-7; 9 bases fit TRBD2. With 7 bases clipped from V and 7 bases from J, the junction kept 5 bases outside the gene matches. Germline loops: CDR1 SQVTM, CDR2 ANQGSEA. This CDR3 has 11 amino acids. CDR3 sequence (DNA): TGCAGCGGCGGGACTAGCTCTGAGCAGTACTTC. This translates into CSGGTSSEQYF.

The V gene is TRBV4-1, the J gene TRBJ2-5, with D possibly being TRBD2 (5 bases). The CDR3 totals 16 residues. Looked up from germline, CDR1 is MGHRA and CDR2 is YSYEKL. Trimming left V 4 bases short and J 0 bases short, with 15 bases between. CDR3 amino acids: CASSLDRGADQETQYF. In DNA, the CDR3 is TGCGCCAGCAGCCTAGACCGGGGAGCGGACCAAGAGACCCAGTACTTC.

The chain couples TRBV5-1 to TRBJ1-5; D is ambiguous. Per germline, CDR1 SGHRS and CDR2 YFSETQ. Trimming shortened V by 4 bases and J by 7 bases, and 12 bases separated the two germline ends. This CDR3 is 13 amino acids long. This CDR3 reads CASSQEGSQPQHF. The CDR3 coding sequence is TGCGCCAGCAGCCAGGAGGGTTCCCAGCCCCAGCATTTT.

The chain has TRBV19 and TRBJ1-6; D remains unclear. Trimming shortened V by 8 bases and J by 10 bases, and 18 bases separated the two germline ends. CDR3 size: 14 residues. CDR1 is LNHDA, CDR2 SQIVND, per germline (reference sequence). The CDR3 DNA follows: TGTGCCAGTGGCCCACCCGGAGAGTGGTCACCCCTCCACTTT. It translates to CASGPPGEWSPLHF.

This chain's CDR3 is CASSQGVRYEQYF. CDR3 DNA: TGTGCCAGCAGCCAGGGGGTTCGCTACGAGCAGTACTTC. This sequence joins TRBV6-5 and TRBJ2-7, with 7 bases matching TRBD1. The CDR3 runs to 13 residues. Germline CDR1 is MNHEY and CDR2 is SVGAGI. J was trimmed by 3 bases and V by 6 bases; bases with no gene match: 5.

The V call is TRBV28, the J call TRBJ2-4, with 7 bases aligning to TRBD2. The germline gives CDR1 MDHEN, CDR2 SYDVKM. V was pared by 6 bases and J by 2 bases, with 7 bases of the junction left unmatched. The CDR3 loop spans 15 amino acids. Here the CDR3 DNA reads TGTGCCAGCAGGGGGAGGGCCATGTCCAAAAACATTCAGTACTTC. This encodes CASRGRAMSKNIQYF.

The rearrangement links TRBV5-4 to TRBJ2-3, with D possibly matching TRBD1 (5 bases). CDR1 and CDR2 (germline): SGHNT, YYREEE (reference sequence). The CDR3 totals 14 residues. Trimming removed 4 bases from V and 2 bases from J, with 11 bases in between. The CDR3 reads CASSPDRLTDTQYF. The CDR3 nucleotides read TGTGCCAGCAGCCCAGACAGACTCACAGATACGCAGTATTTT.

The CDR3 DNA is TGTGCCTGGAGTAGGACTAGCGGGAGCCCCGGGGCAGATACGCAGTATTTT. It codes for CAWSRTSGSPGADTQYF. V and J are TRBV30 and TRBJ2-3, with TRBD2 matching 13 bases. This CDR3 is built from 17 residues. Losses at the gene ends were 2 bases for V and 4 bases for J; bases not matched to a gene: 9. The germline gives CDR1 GTSNPN, CDR2 SVGIG (reference sequence).

The rearrangement links TRBV5-4 to TRBJ2-5; D is perhaps TRBD2 (5 bases). Germline lookup yields CDR1 SGHNT and CDR2 YYREEE (reference sequence). This CDR3 comprises 13 residues. Trimming pared 3 bases from V and 5 bases from J, leaving 11 bases between. The CDR3 protein is CASSSRDQETQYF. The CDR3 DNA reads as TGTGCCAGCAGCTCCCGGGATCAGGAGACCCAGTACTTC. Full variable domain (rest looked up from reference TRBV5-4 and TRBJ2-5): ETGVTQSPTHLIKTRGQQVTLRCSSQSGHNTVSWYQQALGQGPQFIFQYYREEENGRGNFPPRFSGLQFPNYSSELNVNALELDDSALYLCASSSRDQETQYFGPGTRLLVL.

V gene TRBV5-1 combines with J gene TRBJ1-2; D gene ambiguous. This CDR3 contains 14 residues. V was trimmed by 0 bases and J by 4 bases, leaving 10 bases between them. From germline, CDR1 is SGHRS and CDR2 YFSETQ. This CDR3 reads CASSLDEATYGYTF. The CDR3 DNA reads as TGCGCCAGCAGCTTGGATGAGGCGACCTATGGCTACACCTTC.

V gene TRBV28 combines with J gene TRBJ1-1, with 8 bases that match TRBD1. The CDR3 spans 12 residues. Germline V gene sequence: CDR1 MDHEN, CDR2 SYDVKM. Trimming at V came to 2 bases and at J to 8 bases, leaving 1 base not matched to a gene. This CDR3 is CASSLRTGEAFF. As DNA, the CDR3 is TGTGCCAGCAGTTTAAGGACAGGGGAAGCTTTCTTT.

This rearrangement joins TRBV5-1 to TRBJ2-2; D is uncertain. Germline V CDR1 and CDR2: SGHRS, YFSETQ. CDR3 length: 13 residues. The V end lost 1 base, the J end lost 6 bases, and 7 bases lay between the germline ends. The CDR3 nucleotides are TGCGCCAGCAGCTTGATCCCTCCCGGGGAGCTGTTTTTT. Translation gives CASSLIPPGELFF.

The chain combines TRBV29-1 with TRBJ2-7; 7 nucleotides match TRBD1. V shed 6 bases, J shed 4 bases, and the junction held 6 bases outside the gene matches. Per the germline V gene, CDR1 is SQVTM and CDR2 is ANQGSEA. The CDR3 has 12 residues. This chain's CDR3 is CSVVGQLYEQYF. The CDR3 coding sequence is TGCAGCGTGGTGGGACAGCTTTACGAGCAGTACTTC.

This chain connects TRBV5-1 to TRBJ2-1, with D tentatively TRBD1 (6 bases). V shed 0 bases and J shed 7 bases, with 14 bases lying between them. Germline V CDR1 and CDR2: SGHRS, YFSETQ. This CDR3 region has 15 residues. This CDR3 is CASSLAGDVGNEQFF. As DNA, the CDR3 is TGCGCCAGCAGCTTGGCAGGGGACGTTGGGAATGAGCAGTTCTTC. Filled out from reference TRBV5-1 and TRBJ2-1, the complete variable domain reads KAGVTQTPRYLIKTRGQQVTLSCSPISGHRSVSWYQQTPGQGLQFLFEYFSETQRNKGNFPGRFSGRQFSNSRSEMNVSTLELGDSALYLCASSLAGDVGNEQFFGPGTRLTVL.

The chain is built from TRBV2 and TRBJ1-1, with no clear D. The V gene's germline CDR1 is SNHLY and CDR2 FYNNEI. Trimming took 4 bases from V and 0 from J, leaving 6 bases between them. The CDR3 has 13 residues. Here the CDR3 reads CASSAEMNTEAFF. The CDR3 nucleotides are TGTGCCAGCAGTGCCGAGATGAACACTGAAGCTTTCTTT.

This clone was picked up a small number of times. The chain employs TRBV10-2 and TRBJ2-7; 13 bases agree with TRBD2. The CDR3 loop spans 16 amino acids. V lost 6 bases to trimming and J lost 7 bases; unmatched junction nucleotides: 12. CDR1 and CDR2 (germline): WSHSY, SAAADI. This CDR3 reads CASRDRTSGSPMEQYF. The CDR3, as DNA: TGCGCCAGCAGGGATAGGACTAGCGGGAGCCCCATGGAGCAGTACTTC.

The chain recombines TRBV18 with TRBJ1-5; the match to TRBD1 covers 10 bases. The germline V gene has CDR1 KGHSH and CDR2 LQKENI. The CDR3 is 14 amino acids. Trimming took 5 bases from V and 6 from J; bases not matched to a gene: 4. CDR3 in DNA: TGTGCCAGCTCATCGACAGGGGGCGGTCAGCCCCAGCATTTT. Its protein product is CASSSTGGGQPQHF. Full variable domain (outside the CDR3, taken from reference TRBV18 and TRBJ1-5): NAGVMQNPRHLVRRRGQEARLRCSPMKGHSHVYWYRQLPEEGLKFMVYLQKENIIDESGMPKERFSAEFPKEGPSILRIQQVVRGDSAAYFCASSSTGGGQPQHFGDGTRLSIL.